Listed below are T cell receptor beta chains from one sample, sequenced in a study of Ad26.COV2.S vaccination and SARS-CoV-2 variants. Only in-frame clones appear in the TCRdb table, and some are missing; sequencing was by immunoSEQ multiplex PCR. The top ten clones hold around 7.4% of a sample with hundreds of thousands of clones, around four fifths of them seen once. The sequencing here drew on peripheral blood, taken in a trial of Ad26.COV2.S vaccine versus placebo. The receptors were sampled from a person aged 18 to 65 who received the Ad26.COV2.S COVID-19 vaccine or a placebo. Both conserved end residues are part of each CDR3. D genes are given only for firm matches. Some rows have no size entry. The others give once, few or many, or a class for an expanded clone.

abundance,d_gene,j_gene,v_gene,CDR3aa,CDR3nt
few,TRBD1,TRBJ1-1,TRBV29-1,CSVQGHMNTEAFF,TGCAGCGTACAGGGGCACATGAACACTGAAGCTTTCTTT
-,-,TRBJ1-4,TRBV2,CASTGDRAEKLFF,TGTGCCAGCACCGGGGACCGCGCCGAAAAACTGTTTTTT
-,-,TRBJ2-7,TRBV20-1,CSAYGGSEQYF,TGCAGTGCGTACGGGGGATCCGAGCAGTACTTC
-,-,TRBJ1-4,TRBV3-1/TRBV3-2,CASRGREKLFF,TGTGCCAGCAGGGGGAGGGAAAAACTGTTTTTT
-,TRBD1,TRBJ2-7,TRBV19,CASTATGGIYEQYF,TGTGCCAGTACCGCGACAGGGGGCATTTACGAGCAGTACTTC
-,-,TRBJ2-2,TRBV4-3,CASSQVYEGRNTGELFF,TGCGCCAGCAGCCAAGTATATGAGGGGAGGAACACCGGGGAGCTGTTTTTT
-,-,TRBJ1-1,TRBV12-3/TRBV12-4,CAVERATYTEAFF,TGTGCCGTCGAGAGGGCCACCTACACTGAAGCTTTCTTT
-,-,TRBJ1-3,TRBV15,CATSIPRGAGNTIYF,TGTGCCACCAGCATTCCGAGGGGAGCTGGAAACACCATATATTTT
few,-,TRBJ2-3,TRBV5-1,CASSPLGAGRDTQYF,TGCGCCAGCAGCCCGCTAGGGGCGGGAAGAGATACGCAGTATTTT
-,-,TRBJ1-1,TRBV19,CASSEYRFMNTEAFF,TGTGCCAGTAGTGAATACAGATTCATGAACACTGAAGCTTTCTTT
-,-,TRBJ2-1,TRBV24-1,CATSGMLLNEQFF,TGTGCCACCAGTGGAATGTTACTAAATGAGCAGTTCTTC
-,TRBD1,TRBJ2-2,TRBV5-1,CASSPTTTGITGELFF,TGCGCCAGCAGCCCCACCACGACAGGGATAACCGGGGAGCTGTTTTTT
-,-,TRBJ2-3,TRBV7-3,CASSLRPLGGTDTQYF,TGTGCCAGCAGCTTAAGGCCTCTAGGTGGCACAGATACGCAGTATTTT
once,-,TRBJ2-2,TRBV11-3,CASSPWPGELFF,TGTGCCAGCAGCCCCTGGCCCGGGGAGCTGTTTTTT
-,-,TRBJ1-1,TRBV6-1,CASSERLGTEAFF,TGTGCCAGCAGTGAACGGCTGGGAACTGAAGCTTTCTTT
-,-,TRBJ2-2,TRBV12-5,CASGRGGNTGELFF,TGTGCTAGTGGTCGGGGTGGAAACACCGGGGAGCTGTTTTTT
-,TRBD1,TRBJ1-1,TRBV4-1,CASSLTGVNTEAFF,TGCGCCAGCAGCCTAACAGGGGTCAACACTGAAGCTTTCTTT
few,-,TRBJ1-5,TRBV7-8,CASSLTGTNQPQHF,TGTGCCAGCAGCTTGACAGGCACTAATCAGCCCCAGCATTTT
few,TRBD1,TRBJ1-4,TRBV13,CASSFRQGQSNEKLFF,TGTGCCAGCAGCTTTCGACAGGGCCAGTCTAATGAAAAACTGTTTTTT
-,-,TRBJ2-1,TRBV7-9,CASLTAYNEQFF,TGTGCCAGCTTGACAGCCTACAATGAGCAGTTCTTC
-,TRBD1,TRBJ2-2,TRBV24-1,CATRGGQGEGGELFF,TGTGCCACCCGGGGGGGACAGGGGGAAGGCGGGGAGCTGTTTTTT
-,TRBD1,TRBJ1-1,TRBV7-3,CASSLRAQGVNTEAFF,TGTGCCAGCAGCTTAAGGGCTCAGGGGGTGAACACTGAAGCTTTCTTT
-,-,TRBJ2-1,TRBV3-1/TRBV3-2,CASSQEVAGYSYNEQFF,TGTGCCAGCAGCCAAGAAGTGGCGGGGTATTCCTACAATGAGCAGTTCTTC
-,-,TRBJ2-7,TRBV10-3,CAISDLSTNEQYF,TGTGCCATCAGTGATTTGAGTACGAACGAGCAGTACTTC
-,-,TRBJ2-2,TRBV4-1,CASSLRGAGAEGAGELFF,TGCGCCAGCAGCCTCCGGGGGGCGGGAGCGGAGGGTGCCGGGGAGCTGTTTTTT
-,-,TRBJ2-7,TRBV11-2,CASRLLTAGHEQYF,TGTGCCAGCCGACTCCTGACCGCCGGCCACGAGCAGTACTTC
-,-,TRBJ1-5,TRBV4-1,CASSQGRGSLHQPQHF,TGCGCCAGCAGCCAAGGCAGGGGAAGTCTTCATCAGCCCCAGCATTTT
once,-,TRBJ1-1,TRBV19,CATFSGPSATEAFF,TGTGCCACATTTTCGGGACCTTCGGCCACTGAAGCTTTCTTT
-,-,TRBJ2-1,TRBV5-5,CASSLSGPSYNEQFF,TGTGCCAGCAGCTTATCCGGACCCTCCTACAATGAGCAGTTCTTC
-,-,TRBJ1-6,TRBV30,CAWRVGGMSPLHF,TGTGCCTGGAGGGTCGGGGGGATGTCACCCCTCCACTTT
-,TRBD1,TRBJ2-1,TRBV15,CATSRDRTGGNEQFF,TGTGCCACCAGCAGAGATAGGACAGGCGGCAATGAGCAGTTCTTC
-,-,TRBJ2-4,TRBV5-4,CASSLGASGKNIQYF,TGTGCCAGCAGCTTGGGCGCCTCAGGCAAAAACATTCAGTACTTC
-,-,TRBJ1-1,TRBV19,CASSPGARNTEAFF,TGTGCCAGTAGCCCGGGGGCGCGGAACACTGAAGCTTTCTTT
-,TRBD1,TRBJ1-5,TRBV4-3,CASSQGGQGDQPQHF,TGCGCCAGCAGCCAGGGCGGGCAGGGGGACCAGCCCCAGCATTTT
-,-,TRBJ1-2,TRBV11-2,CASSPRPFSTYGYTF,TGTGCCAGCAGCCCCCGCCCTTTTTCCACCTATGGCTACACCTTC
-,-,TRBJ2-1,TRBV27,CASSFWPLSYNEQFF,TGTGCCAGCAGTTTCTGGCCCTTATCATACAATGAGCAGTTCTTC
-,-,TRBJ2-7,TRBV12-5,CASGSGYEQYF,TGTGCTAGTGGTTCGGGGTACGAGCAGTACTTC
-,-,TRBJ1-4,TRBV19,CATGGLRNEKLFF,TGTGCCACGGGGGGACTTAGGAATGAAAAACTGTTTTTT
-,-,TRBJ1-1,TRBV7-8,CASSFRKVGTEAFF,TGTGCCAGCAGCTTCAGGAAGGTTGGCACTGAAGCTTTCTTT
-,TRBD1,TRBJ2-5,TRBV5-1,CASSLGTQGSKTQYF,TGCGCCAGCAGCTTAGGGACACAGGGGTCGAAGACCCAGTACTTC
-,TRBD1,TRBJ2-5,TRBV18,CASSQGAYETQYF,TGTGCCAGCTCACAGGGGGCATATGAGACCCAGTACTTC
-,-,TRBJ1-2,TRBV5-1,CASRGQNYGYTF,TGCGCCAGCAGAGGACAGAACTATGGCTACACCTTC
few,-,TRBJ2-6,TRBV6-1,CASSEDSSGANVLTF,TGTGCCAGCAGTGAAGACAGCTCTGGGGCCAACGTCCTGACTTTC
-,TRBD1,TRBJ2-7,TRBV24-1,CATSDPGTGGIEQYF,TGTGCCACCAGTGATCCTGGGACAGGGGGAATCGAGCAGTACTTC
-,-,TRBJ2-5,TRBV6-5,CASSYFSAGLQETQYF,TGTGCCAGCAGTTACTTCTCGGCGGGACTCCAAGAGACCCAGTACTTC
-,TRBD1,TRBJ1-2,TRBV3-1/TRBV3-2,CASSQVRDSRGYTF,TGTGCCAGCAGCCAAGTCCGGGACAGCAGAGGCTACACCTTC
-,-,TRBJ1-1,TRBV14,CASSQTLNTEAFF,TGTGCCAGCAGCCAGACACTGAACACTGAAGCTTTCTTT
-,-,TRBJ1-2,TRBV7-3,CASSLTADGSNYGYTF,TGTGCCAGCAGCTTAACGGCGGACGGATCGAACTATGGCTACACCTTC
-,-,TRBJ2-7,TRBV5-5,CASSLGPGNHYEQYF,TGTGCCAGCAGCTTGGGGCCCGGGAACCACTACGAGCAGTACTTC